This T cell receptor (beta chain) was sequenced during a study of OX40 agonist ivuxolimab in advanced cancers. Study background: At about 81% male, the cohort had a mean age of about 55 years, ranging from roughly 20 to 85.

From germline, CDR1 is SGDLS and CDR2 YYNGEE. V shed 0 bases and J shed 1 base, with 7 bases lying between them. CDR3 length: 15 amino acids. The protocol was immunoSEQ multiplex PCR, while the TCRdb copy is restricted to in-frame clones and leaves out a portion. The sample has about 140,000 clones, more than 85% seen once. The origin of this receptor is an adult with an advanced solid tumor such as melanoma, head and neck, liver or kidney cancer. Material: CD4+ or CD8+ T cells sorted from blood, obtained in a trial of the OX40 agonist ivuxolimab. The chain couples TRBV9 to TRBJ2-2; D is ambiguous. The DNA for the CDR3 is TGTGCCAGCAGCGTAGACCAACGGAACACCGGGGAGCTGTTTTTT. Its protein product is CASSVDQRNTGELFF.